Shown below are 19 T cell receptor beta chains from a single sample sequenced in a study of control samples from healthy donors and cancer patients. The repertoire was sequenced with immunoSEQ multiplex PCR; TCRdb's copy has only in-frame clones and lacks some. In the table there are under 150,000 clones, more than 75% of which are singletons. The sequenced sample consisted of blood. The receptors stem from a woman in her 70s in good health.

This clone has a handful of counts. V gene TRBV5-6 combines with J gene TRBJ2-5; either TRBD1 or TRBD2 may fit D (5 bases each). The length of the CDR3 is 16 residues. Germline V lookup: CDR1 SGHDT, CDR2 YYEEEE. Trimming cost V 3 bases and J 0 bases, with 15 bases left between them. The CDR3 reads CASSWGLRADQETQYF. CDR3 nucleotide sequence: TGTGCCAGCAGCTGGGGCTTGCGAGCGGACCAAGAGACCCAGTACTTC.

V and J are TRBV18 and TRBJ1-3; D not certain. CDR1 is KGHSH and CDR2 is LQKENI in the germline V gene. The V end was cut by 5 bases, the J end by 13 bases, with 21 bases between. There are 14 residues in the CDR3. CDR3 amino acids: CASSDRPTGIEIYF. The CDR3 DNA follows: TGTGCCAGCTCAGACCGTCCTACGGGGATTGAGATATATTTT.

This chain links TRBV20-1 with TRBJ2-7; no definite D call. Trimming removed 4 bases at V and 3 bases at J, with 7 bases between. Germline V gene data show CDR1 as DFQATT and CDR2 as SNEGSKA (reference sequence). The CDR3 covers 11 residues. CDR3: CSATRDYEQYF. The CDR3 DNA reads TGCAGTGCTACAAGGGACTACGAGCAGTACTTC.

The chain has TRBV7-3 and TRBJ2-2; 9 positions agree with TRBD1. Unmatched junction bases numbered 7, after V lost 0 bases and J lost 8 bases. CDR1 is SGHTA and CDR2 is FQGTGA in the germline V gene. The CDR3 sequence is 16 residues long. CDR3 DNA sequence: TGTGCCAGCAGCTTAACGGGGACAGGGCTTTATGGGGAGCTGTTTTTT. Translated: CASSLTGTGLYGELFF.

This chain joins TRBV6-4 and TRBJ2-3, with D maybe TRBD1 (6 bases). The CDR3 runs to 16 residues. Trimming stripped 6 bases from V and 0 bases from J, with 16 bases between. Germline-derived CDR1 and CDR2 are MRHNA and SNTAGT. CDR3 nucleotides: TGTGCCAGCAGACCGATGTGGACAGAGAGCACAGATACGCAGTATTTT. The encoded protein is CASRPMWTESTDTQYF.

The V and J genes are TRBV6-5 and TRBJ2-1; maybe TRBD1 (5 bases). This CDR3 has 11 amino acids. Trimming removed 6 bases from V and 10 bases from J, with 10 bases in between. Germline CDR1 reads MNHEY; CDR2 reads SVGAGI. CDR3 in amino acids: CASSQGQEQFF. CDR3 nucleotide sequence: TGTGCCAGCAGCCAGGGCCAGGAGCAGTTCTTC.

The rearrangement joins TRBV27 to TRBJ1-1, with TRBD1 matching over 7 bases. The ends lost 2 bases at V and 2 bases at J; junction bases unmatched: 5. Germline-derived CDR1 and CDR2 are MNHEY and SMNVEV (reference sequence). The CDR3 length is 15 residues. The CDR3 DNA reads TGTGCCAGCAGTTTACAAGGGACAGCAAACACTGAAGCTTTCTTT. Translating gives CASSLQGTANTEAFF.

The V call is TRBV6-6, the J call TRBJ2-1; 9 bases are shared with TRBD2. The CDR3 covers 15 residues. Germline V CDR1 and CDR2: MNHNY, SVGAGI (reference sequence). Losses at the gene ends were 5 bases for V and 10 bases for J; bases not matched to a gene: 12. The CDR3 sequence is CASSRPERGDREQFF. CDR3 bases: TGTGCCAGCAGTCGACCTGAGCGGGGGGACCGGGAGCAGTTCTTC.

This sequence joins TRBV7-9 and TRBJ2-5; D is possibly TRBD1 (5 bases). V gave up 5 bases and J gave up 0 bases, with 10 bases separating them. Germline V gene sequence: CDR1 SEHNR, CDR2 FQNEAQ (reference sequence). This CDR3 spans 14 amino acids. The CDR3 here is CASSRSRDQETQYF. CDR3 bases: TGTGCCAGCAGCCGGAGCAGGGACCAAGAGACCCAGTACTTC.

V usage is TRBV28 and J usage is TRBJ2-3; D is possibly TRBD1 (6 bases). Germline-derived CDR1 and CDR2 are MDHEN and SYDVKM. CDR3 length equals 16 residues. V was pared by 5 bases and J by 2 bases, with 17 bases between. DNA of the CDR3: TGTGCCAGCAGTCCGACCGGGACACGTGACACAGATACGCAGTATTTT. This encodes CASSPTGTRDTDTQYF.

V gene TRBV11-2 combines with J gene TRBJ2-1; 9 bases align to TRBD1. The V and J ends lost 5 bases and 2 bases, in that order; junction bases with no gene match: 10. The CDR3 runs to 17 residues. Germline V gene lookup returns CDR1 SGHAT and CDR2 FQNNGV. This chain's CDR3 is CASSLGTTGGTYNEQFF. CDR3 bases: TGTGCCAGCAGCCTAGGGACAACAGGGGGCACCTACAATGAGCAGTTCTTC. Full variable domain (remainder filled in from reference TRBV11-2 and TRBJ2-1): EAGVAQSPRYKIIEKRQSVAFWCNPISGHATLYWYQQILGQGPKLLIQFQNNGVVDDSQLPKDRFSAERLKGVDSTLKIQPAKLEDSAVYLCASSLGTTGGTYNEQFFGPGTRLTVL.

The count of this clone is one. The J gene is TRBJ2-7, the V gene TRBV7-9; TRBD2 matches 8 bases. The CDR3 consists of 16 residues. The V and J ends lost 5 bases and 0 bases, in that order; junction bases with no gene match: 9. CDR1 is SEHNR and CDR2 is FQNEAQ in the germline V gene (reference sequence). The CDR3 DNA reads TGTGCCAGCAGCAGGGCTAGCGGGTCGAGCTCCTACGAGCAGTACTTC. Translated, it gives CASSRASGSSSYEQYF.

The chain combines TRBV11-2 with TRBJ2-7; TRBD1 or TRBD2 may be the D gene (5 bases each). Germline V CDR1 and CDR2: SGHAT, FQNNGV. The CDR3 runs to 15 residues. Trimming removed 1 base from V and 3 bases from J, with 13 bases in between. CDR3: CASSLAHGAVYEQYF. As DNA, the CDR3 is TGTGCCAGCAGCTTAGCCCACGGGGCAGTCTACGAGCAGTACTTC.

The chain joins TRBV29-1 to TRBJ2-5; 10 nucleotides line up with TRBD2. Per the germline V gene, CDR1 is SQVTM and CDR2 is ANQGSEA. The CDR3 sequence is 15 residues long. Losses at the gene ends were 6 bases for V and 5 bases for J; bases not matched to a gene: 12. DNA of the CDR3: TGCAGCGTCGCCCCGGGACTAGCGCTTTCTGAGACCCAGTACTTC. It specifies CSVAPGLALSETQYF.

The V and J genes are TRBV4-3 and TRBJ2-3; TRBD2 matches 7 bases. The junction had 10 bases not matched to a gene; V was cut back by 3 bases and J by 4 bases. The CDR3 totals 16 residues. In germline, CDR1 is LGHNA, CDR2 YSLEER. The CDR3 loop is CASSQGGYSFADTQYF. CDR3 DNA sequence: TGCGCCAGCAGCCAGGGGGGGTACAGCTTTGCAGATACGCAGTATTTT.

Here the CDR3 reads CASSLVGITGVTQYF. As DNA, the CDR3 is TGTGCCAGCAGCTTGGTCGGGATTACAGGGGTGACCCAGTACTTC. V and J are TRBV5-5 and TRBJ2-5; the match to TRBD1 covers 7 bases. The germline V gene has CDR1 SGHKS and CDR2 YYEKEE (reference sequence). The junction had 9 bases not matched to a gene; V was cut back by 0 bases and J by 7 bases. This CDR3 region has 15 residues. Full variable domain (rest looked up from reference TRBV5-5 and TRBJ2-5): DAGVTQSPTHLIKTRGQQVTLRCSPISGHKSVSWYQQVLGQGPQFIFQYYEKEERGRGNFPDRFSARQFPNYSSELNVNALLLGDSALYLCASSLVGITGVTQYFGPGTRLLVL.

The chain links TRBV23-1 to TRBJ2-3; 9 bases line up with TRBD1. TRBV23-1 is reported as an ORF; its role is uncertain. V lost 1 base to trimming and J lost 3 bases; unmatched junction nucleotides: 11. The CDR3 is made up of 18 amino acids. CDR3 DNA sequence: TGCGCCAGCAGTCAATGCCCCGGGACAGGGAAAGCGACAGATACGCAGTATTTT. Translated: CASSQCPGTGKATDTQYF.

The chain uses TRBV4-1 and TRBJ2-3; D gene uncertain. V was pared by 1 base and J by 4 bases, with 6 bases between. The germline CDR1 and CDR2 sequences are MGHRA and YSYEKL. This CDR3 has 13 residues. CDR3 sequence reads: CASSQVNPDTQYF. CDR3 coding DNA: TGCGCCAGCAGCCAAGTGAACCCAGATACGCAGTATTTT.

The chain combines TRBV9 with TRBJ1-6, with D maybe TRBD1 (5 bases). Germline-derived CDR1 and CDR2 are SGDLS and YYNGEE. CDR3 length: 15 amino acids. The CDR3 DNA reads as TGTCCCCCCAGCGGGGGGGGTACGAATAATTCACCCCTCCACTTT. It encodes CPPSGGGTNNSPLHF.